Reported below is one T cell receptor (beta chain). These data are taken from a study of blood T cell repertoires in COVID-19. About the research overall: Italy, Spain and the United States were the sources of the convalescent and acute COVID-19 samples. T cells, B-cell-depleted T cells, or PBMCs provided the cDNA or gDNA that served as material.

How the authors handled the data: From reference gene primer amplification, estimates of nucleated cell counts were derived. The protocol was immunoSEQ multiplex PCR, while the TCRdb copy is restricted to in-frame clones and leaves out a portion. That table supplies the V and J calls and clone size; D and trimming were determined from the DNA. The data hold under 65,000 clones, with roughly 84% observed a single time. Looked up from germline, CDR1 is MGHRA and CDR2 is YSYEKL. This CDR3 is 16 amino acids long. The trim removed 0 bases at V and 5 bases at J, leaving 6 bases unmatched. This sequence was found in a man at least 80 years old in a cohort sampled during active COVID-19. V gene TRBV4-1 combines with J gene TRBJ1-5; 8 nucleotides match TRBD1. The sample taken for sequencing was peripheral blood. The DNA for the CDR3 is TGCGCCAGCAGCCAAGATGGACAGGGCGAATATCAGCCCCAGCATTTT. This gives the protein CASSQDGQGEYQPQHF.